This entry describes one T cell receptor (beta chain). As yet, its antigen is unknown. Investigators spread the genomic DNA of each subset evenly over several immunoSEQ plates. TCRdb keeps only in-frame clones here, not all; method: immunoSEQ multiplex PCR. The sample has roughly 1,500,000 clones; roughly 98% are singletons. This CDR3 spans 15 amino acids. Per the germline V gene, CDR1 is SQVTM and CDR2 is ANQGSEA. The V end was cut by 4 bases, the J end by 6 bases, with 18 bases between. This specimen belongs to a study of shared clonotypes between healthy human individuals. Study observations and caveats: When compared with the clonotypes that were shared by all four sorted-subset donors, the non-shared clonotypes turned out to have lower generation probabilities. The study generally estimated greater richness for naive than memory subsets. Depth was large, yet rarefaction showed that sorted-subset sequencing was incomplete.

The receptor comes from a man aged 25 to 45 in good health. Sequencing was performed on naive CD4+ T cells sorted from blood. This sample's subset: CD45RA+ positively selected. This chain connects TRBV29-1 to TRBJ2-2; D remains unclear. The chain's CDR3 is CSVVIQEKRAGELFF. The CDR3, as DNA: TGCAGCGTTGTAATTCAAGAGAAAAGGGCCGGGGAGCTGTTTTTT.